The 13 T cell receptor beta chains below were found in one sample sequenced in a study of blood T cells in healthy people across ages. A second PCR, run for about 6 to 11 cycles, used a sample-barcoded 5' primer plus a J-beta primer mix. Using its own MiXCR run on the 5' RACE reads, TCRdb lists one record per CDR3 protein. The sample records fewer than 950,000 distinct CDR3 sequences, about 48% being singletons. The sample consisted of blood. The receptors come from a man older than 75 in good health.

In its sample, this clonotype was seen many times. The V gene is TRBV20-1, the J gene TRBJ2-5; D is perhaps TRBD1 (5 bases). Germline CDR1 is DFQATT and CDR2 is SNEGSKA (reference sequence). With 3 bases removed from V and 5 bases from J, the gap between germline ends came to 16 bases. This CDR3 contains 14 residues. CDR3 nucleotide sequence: TGCAGTGCTAGGGTAGATGGGGCCGGGGAGACCCAGTACTTC. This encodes CSARVDGAGETQYF.

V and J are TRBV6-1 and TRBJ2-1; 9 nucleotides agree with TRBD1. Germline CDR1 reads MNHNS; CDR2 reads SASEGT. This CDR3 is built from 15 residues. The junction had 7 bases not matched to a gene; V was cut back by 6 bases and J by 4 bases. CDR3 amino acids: CASRKPGQGYNEQFF. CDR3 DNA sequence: TGTGCCAGCAGGAAGCCGGGACAGGGTTACAATGAGCAGTTCTTC.

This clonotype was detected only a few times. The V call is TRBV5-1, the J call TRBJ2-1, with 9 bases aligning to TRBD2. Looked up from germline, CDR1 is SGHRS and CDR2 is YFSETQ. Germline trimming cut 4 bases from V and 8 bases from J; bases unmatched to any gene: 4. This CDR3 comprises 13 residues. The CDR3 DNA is TGCGCCAGCAGCCCGGGACTAGCTCATGAGCAGTTCTTC. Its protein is CASSPGLAHEQFF.

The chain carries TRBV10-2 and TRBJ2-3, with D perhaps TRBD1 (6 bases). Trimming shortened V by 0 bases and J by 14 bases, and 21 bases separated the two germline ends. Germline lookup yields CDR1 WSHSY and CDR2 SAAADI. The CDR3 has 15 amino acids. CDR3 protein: CASSESFDRHRYAYF. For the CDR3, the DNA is TGCGCCAGCAGTGAGTCGTTCGACAGGCACAGATACGCGTATTTT.

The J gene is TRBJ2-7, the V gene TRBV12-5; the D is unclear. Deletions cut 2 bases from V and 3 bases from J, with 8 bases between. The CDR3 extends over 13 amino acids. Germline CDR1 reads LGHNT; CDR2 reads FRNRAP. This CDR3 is CASGLNGIYEQYF. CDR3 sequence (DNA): TGTGCTAGTGGTTTGAACGGAATCTACGAGCAGTACTTC. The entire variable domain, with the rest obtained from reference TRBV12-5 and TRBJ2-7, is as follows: DARVTQTPRHKVTEMGQEVTMRCQPILGHNTVFWYRQTMMQGLELLAYFRNRAPLDDSGMPKDRFSAEMPDATLATLKIQPSEPRDSAVYFCASGLNGIYEQYFGPGTRLTVT.

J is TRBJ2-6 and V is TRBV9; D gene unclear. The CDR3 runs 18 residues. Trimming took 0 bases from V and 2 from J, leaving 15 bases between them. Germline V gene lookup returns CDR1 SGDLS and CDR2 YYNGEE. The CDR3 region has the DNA TGTGCCAGCAGCGTAGCGGGCGTCCCCGCGCCTGGGGCCAACGTCCTGACTTTC. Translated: CASSVAGVPAPGANVLTF.

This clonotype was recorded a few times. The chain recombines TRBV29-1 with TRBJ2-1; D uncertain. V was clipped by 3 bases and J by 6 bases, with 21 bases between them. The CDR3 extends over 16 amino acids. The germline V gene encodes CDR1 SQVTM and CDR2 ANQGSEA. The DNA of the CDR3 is TGCAGCGTTGACGGCTGGGATCATCCGTGGTCCAATGAGCAGTTCTTC. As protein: CSVDGWDHPWSNEQFF.

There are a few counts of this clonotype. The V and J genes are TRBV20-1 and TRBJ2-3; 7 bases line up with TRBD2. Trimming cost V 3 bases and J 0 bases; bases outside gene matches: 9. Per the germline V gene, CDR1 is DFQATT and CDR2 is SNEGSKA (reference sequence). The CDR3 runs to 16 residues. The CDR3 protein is CSASLGRAPSTDTQYF. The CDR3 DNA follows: TGCAGTGCTAGCCTAGGGAGGGCCCCTAGCACAGATACGCAGTATTTT.

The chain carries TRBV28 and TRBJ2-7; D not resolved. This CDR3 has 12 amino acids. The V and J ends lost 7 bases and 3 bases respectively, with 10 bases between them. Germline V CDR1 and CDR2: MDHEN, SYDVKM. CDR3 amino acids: CASTGTLYEQYF. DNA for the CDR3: TGTGCCAGCACAGGAACCCTCTACGAGCAGTACTTC.

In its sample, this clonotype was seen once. The DNA of the CDR3 is TGTGCCAGCAGCTTCCGGGTAGCTTTCCAAGAGACCCAGTACTTC. It yields the protein CASSFRVAFQETQYF. The chain links TRBV5-5 to TRBJ2-5; no clear D gene. The CDR3 loop spans 15 amino acids. V lost 2 bases to trimming and J lost 1 base, with 12 bases between them. Per the germline V gene, CDR1 is SGHKS and CDR2 is YYEKEE (reference sequence).

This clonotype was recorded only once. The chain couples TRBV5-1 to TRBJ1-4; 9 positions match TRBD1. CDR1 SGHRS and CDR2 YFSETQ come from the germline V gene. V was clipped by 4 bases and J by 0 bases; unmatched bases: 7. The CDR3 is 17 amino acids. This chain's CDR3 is CASSGWGQGATNEKLFF. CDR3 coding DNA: TGCGCCAGCAGCGGATGGGGACAGGGAGCAACTAATGAAAAACTGTTTTTT.

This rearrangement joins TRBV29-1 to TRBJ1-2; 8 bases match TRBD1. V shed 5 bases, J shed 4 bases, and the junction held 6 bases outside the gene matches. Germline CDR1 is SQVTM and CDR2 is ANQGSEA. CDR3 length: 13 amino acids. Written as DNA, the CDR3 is TGCAGCGTTACCGACAGGGGTGGCTATGGCTACACCTTC. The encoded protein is CSVTDRGGYGYTF.

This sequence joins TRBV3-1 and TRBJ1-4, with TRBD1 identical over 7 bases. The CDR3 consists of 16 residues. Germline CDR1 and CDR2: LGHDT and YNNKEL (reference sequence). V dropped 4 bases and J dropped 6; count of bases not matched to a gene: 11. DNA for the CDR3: TGTGCCAGCAGCCTCCGAGGGAGGGGGCGCGATGAAAAACTGTTTTTT. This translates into CASSLRGRGRDEKLFF.